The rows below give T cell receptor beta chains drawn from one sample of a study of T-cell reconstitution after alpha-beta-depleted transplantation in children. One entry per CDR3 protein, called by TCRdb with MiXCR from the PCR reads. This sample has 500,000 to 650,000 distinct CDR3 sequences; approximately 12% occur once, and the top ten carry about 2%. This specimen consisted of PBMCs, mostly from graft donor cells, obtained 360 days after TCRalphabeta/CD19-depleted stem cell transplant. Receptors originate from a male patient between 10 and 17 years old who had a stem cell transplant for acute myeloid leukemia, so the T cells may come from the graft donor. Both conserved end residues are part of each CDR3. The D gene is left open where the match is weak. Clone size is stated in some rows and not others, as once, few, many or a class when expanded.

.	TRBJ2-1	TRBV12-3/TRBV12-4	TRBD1	TGTGCCAGCAGTACGGGACAGGGCTCTTACAATGAGCAGTTCTTC	CASSTGQGSYNEQFF
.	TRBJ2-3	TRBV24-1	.	TGTGCCACCAGTGATGGTTCAGGGAAGCTGAGCACAGATACGCAGTATTTT	CATSDGSGKLSTDTQYF
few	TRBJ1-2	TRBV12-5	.	TGTGCTAGTGGTTCCTCCACCTACTATGGCTACACCTTC	CASGSSTYYGYTF
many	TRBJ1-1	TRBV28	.	TGTGCCAGCAGCATGACCCCCGACAGTAGCACTGAAGCTTTCTTT	CASSMTPDSSTEAFF
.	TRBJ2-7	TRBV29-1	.	TGCAGCGTTGGCCGGGGGATGAACTACGAGCAGTACTTC	CSVGRGMNYEQYF
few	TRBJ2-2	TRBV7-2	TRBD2	TGTGCCAGCAGCCATTCTCTAGCGGGAGCGCCCGGGGAGCTGTTTTTT	CASSHSLAGAPGELFF
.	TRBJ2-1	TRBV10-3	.	TGTGCCATCAGTGAGTCGAAAGGAGGGTTTGTTGAGCAGTTCTTC	CAISESKGGFVEQFF
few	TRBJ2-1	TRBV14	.	TGTGCCAGCAGCGCTCTTAGCGGTCGCTCCTACAATGAGCAGTTCTTC	CASSALSGRSYNEQFF
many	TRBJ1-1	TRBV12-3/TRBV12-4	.	TGTGCCAGCAGTTTAGGGTTGGGAGCAGTAATGAACACTGAAGCTTTCTTT	CASSLGLGAVMNTEAFF
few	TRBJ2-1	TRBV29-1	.	TGCAGCTCCTCGGGGAGTGGGTACAATGAGCAGTTCTTC	CSSSGSGYNEQFF
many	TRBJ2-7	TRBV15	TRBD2	TGTGCCACCAGCAGAGATTCCCGGGACTACTCCTACGAGCAGTACTTC	CATSRDSRDYSYEQYF
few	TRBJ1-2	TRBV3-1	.	TGTGCCAGCAGCCAAGAAAGAAGGGATGGCTACACCTTC	CASSQERRDGYTF
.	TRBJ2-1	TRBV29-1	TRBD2	TGCAGCGTTCTCCCGACTAGCGGGAGGGTGGGTGAGCAGTTCTTC	CSVLPTSGRVGEQFF
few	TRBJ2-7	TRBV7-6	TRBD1	TGTGCCAGCAGCTCCCTGGGACAGAGTTTCTCCTACGAGCAGTACTTC	CASSSLGQSFSYEQYF